The next 28 T cell receptor beta chains were all read from a single sample in a study of CD8+CD57+ T cells in acquired aplastic anemia. The study profiled TCR beta VDJ and CDR3 using genomic DNA as template. TCRdb re-analysed the reads in MiXCR, keeping a single row per CDR3 protein. The sample has 130,000 or so distinct CDR3 sequences, about 43% seen once; the top ten hold under 3%. Individuals selected for sequencing had exhibited CD8+CD57+ cell expansion on flow cytometry. The sample taken for sequencing was sorted CD4+, CD8+, or CD8+CD57+ T cells (not recorded which) from PBMCs. These TCRs come from a human donor with aplastic anemia.

The chain joins TRBV12-5 to TRBJ2-3; D is perhaps TRBD1 (6 bases). The CDR3 length is 15 residues. Germline assignment: CDR1 LGHNT and CDR2 FRNRAP. Trimming stripped 5 bases from V and 2 bases from J, with 14 bases between. CDR3 protein: CASGADSSATDTQYF. CDR3 nucleotides: TGTGCTAGTGGTGCGGACAGCTCTGCCACAGATACGCAGTATTTT.

This clonotype was seen repeatedly, ten times or more. The genes are TRBV7-8 and TRBJ2-2; 8 positions match TRBD2. Germline V gene sequence: CDR1 SGHVS, CDR2 FQNEAQ. The CDR3 length is 18 residues. V lost 8 bases to trimming and J lost 0 bases; unmatched junction nucleotides: 14. In DNA form, the CDR3 reads TGTGCCAGCGGGAAAATGGTGCGGGGGGCTACGAACACCGGGGAGCTGTTTTTT. Residues: CASGKMVRGATNTGELFF. Full variable domain (outside the CDR3, taken from reference TRBV7-8 and TRBJ2-2): GAGVSQSPRYKVAKRGQDVALRCDPISGHVSLFWYQQALGQGPEFLTYFQNEAQLDKSGLPSDRFFAERPEGSVSTLKIQRTQQEDSAVYLCASGKMVRGATNTGELFFGEGSRLTVL.

This clonotype was detected ten times or more. The chain joins TRBV2 to TRBJ1-1; D unresolved. The ends were cut back, 5 bases at V and 4 bases at J, with 11 bases in the middle. The CDR3 contains 13 residues. Per germline, CDR1 SNHLY and CDR2 FYNNEI. The DNA for the CDR3 is TGTGCCAGCAGTAAGGACGAAGGCACTGAAGCTTTCTTT. It is translated as CASSKDEGTEAFF.

The chain has TRBV15 and TRBJ1-3, with D maybe TRBD1 (6 bases). The CDR3 has 14 residues. The V end was cut by 5 bases, the J end by 5 bases, with 13 bases between. Germline values: CDR1 LNHNV, CDR2 YYDKDF (reference sequence). DNA of the CDR3: TGTGCCACCAGCGGAGGGGGGTTTAGAAACACCATATATTTT. It specifies CATSGGGFRNTIYF.

This clonotype was counted only a few times. CDR3: CASSLLIRTGRMNTEAFF. CDR3 in DNA: TGTGCCAGCAGCTTATTGATTAGGACAGGACGCATGAACACTGAAGCTTTCTTT. The chain carries TRBV5-4 and TRBJ1-1, with 7 bases fitting TRBD1. CDR1 and CDR2 (germline): SGHNT, YYREEE (reference sequence). V was clipped by 2 bases and J by 0 bases; unmatched bases: 13. CDR3 length equals 18 residues.

The table lists this clonotype with many counts. The V and J genes are TRBV5-1 and TRBJ1-5, with 9 bases lining up with TRBD1. The CDR3 consists of 15 residues. Per germline, CDR1 SGHRS and CDR2 YFSETQ. The ends lost 3 bases at V and 4 bases at J; junction bases unmatched: 5. CDR3 nucleotides: TGCGCCAGCAGCTCTACCGGGACAGGGAATCAGCCCCAGCATTTT. Translated, it gives CASSSTGTGNQPQHF.

This clonotype appeared many times. This sequence joins TRBV7-9 and TRBJ2-2; D is unclear. The V gene's germline CDR1 is SEHNR and CDR2 FQNEAQ (reference sequence). The CDR3 totals 14 residues. Trimming left V 4 bases short and J 4 bases short, with 10 bases between. This CDR3 reads CASSSSISTGELFF. CDR3 DNA sequence: TGTGCCAGCAGCTCTAGTATCTCCACCGGGGAGCTGTTTTTT.

In its sample, this clonotype was seen many times. The V gene is TRBV12-3 or TRBV12-4, the J gene TRBJ1-4; no clear D. The CDR3 sequence is 13 residues long. Trimming took 6 bases from V and 4 from J, leaving 9 bases between them. The DNA for the CDR3 is TGTGCCAGCAGCAGGAGAAGTAATGAAAAACTGTTTTTT. Protein product: CASSRRSNEKLFF.

Turning to this clonotype: A much bigger clone sits one base away, suggesting this may be a read error. The V and J genes are TRBV20-1 and TRBJ1-5; D gene unclear. Germline V gene lookup returns CDR1 DFQATT and CDR2 SNEGSKA (reference sequence). The length of the CDR3 is 15 residues. The CDR3 sequence: CSANPPGLSNQPRHF. DNA of the CDR3: TGCAGTGCTAACCCCCCCGGGTTGAGCAATCAGCCCCGGCATTTT.

This clonotype has only one observation. This chain joins TRBV20-1 and TRBJ2-3, with D unresolved. The germline CDR1 and CDR2 sequences are DFQATT and SNEGSKA (reference sequence). Trimming cost V 2 bases and J 4 bases, with 10 bases left between them. This CDR3 comprises 13 residues. The CDR3 region has the DNA TGCAGTGCTAGATTTCAACAAGCAGATACGCAGTATTTT. Translated, it gives CSARFQQADTQYF.

Many counts were recorded for this clonotype. Germline and junction disagree at one end, which may indicate a read error. The V and J genes are TRBV12-3 or TRBV12-4 and TRBJ1-1; D possibly corresponds to TRBD1 (5 bases). The CDR3 is made up of 12 amino acids. In DNA form, the CDR3 reads TGTGCCAGCAATTTATGGGGGACTGAAGCTTTCTTT. Translating gives CASNLWGTEAFF.

This clonotype was observed many times. V gene TRBV20-1 combines with J gene TRBJ1-6, with D hard to call. V lost 3 bases to trimming and J lost 7 bases, with 10 bases between them. The V gene's germline CDR1 is DFQATT and CDR2 SNEGSKA (reference sequence). The CDR3 length is 13 residues. This chain's CDR3 is CSASSAPNSPLHF. CDR3 in DNA: TGCAGTGCTAGTAGTGCCCCCAATTCACCCCTCCACTTT.

This clonotype was seen ten or more times. The CDR3 is CSAADPTLAAYQETQYF. For the CDR3, the DNA is TGCAGTGCCGCGGACCCTACCCTGGCTGCGTACCAAGAGACCCAGTACTTC. V gene TRBV20-1 combines with J gene TRBJ2-5; D uncertain. V shed 6 bases and J shed 0 bases, with 23 bases lying between them. This CDR3 spans 17 amino acids. Germline CDR1 is DFQATT and CDR2 is SNEGSKA (reference sequence).

At least ten counts were recorded for this clonotype. The V gene is TRBV4-1, the J gene TRBJ1-1; D ambiguous. The CDR3 has 14 amino acids. The V end lost 0 bases, the J end lost 1 base, and 6 bases lay between the germline ends. Germline V lookup: CDR1 MGHRA, CDR2 YSYEKL. The CDR3, as DNA: TGCGCCAGCAGCCAAGATTCGGCGAACACTGAAGCTTTCTTT. Translated, it gives CASSQDSANTEAFF.

The rearrangement uses TRBV7-6 and TRBJ1-6; perhaps TRBD1 as D (6 bases). CDR3 length: 14 amino acids. CDR1 and CDR2 from the germline V gene are SGHVS and FNYEAQ. Trimming took 3 bases from V and 8 from J, leaving 11 bases between them. Written as DNA, the CDR3 is TGTGCCAGCAGCTTGGGGGGGCGAGATTCACCCCTCCACTTT. It encodes CASSLGGRDSPLHF.

This clonotype was found many times. This chain links TRBV6-5 with TRBJ1-1; D is ambiguous. The CDR3 sequence is 11 residues long. V was trimmed by 5 bases and J by 8 bases, leaving 9 bases between them. Germline assignment: CDR1 MNHEY and CDR2 SVGAGI. In DNA, the CDR3 is TGTGCCAGCAGTGCGGCGGCGGAAGCTTTCTTT. It encodes CASSAAAEAFF.

This clonotype was found many times. The chain recombines TRBV7-9 with TRBJ2-3, with 14 bases lining up with TRBD2. Per germline, CDR1 SEHNR and CDR2 FQNEAQ (reference sequence). The CDR3 has 16 amino acids. V lost 0 bases, J lost 8 bases, and 4 bases stayed unmatched. The CDR3 region has the DNA TGTGCCAGCAGCTTAGCCCCGGGACTAGCGGGGGTTACGCAGTATTTT. As protein: CASSLAPGLAGVTQYF.

This chain connects TRBV6-1 to TRBJ1-1, with a tentative D call TRBD1 (5 bases). V lost 8 bases to trimming and J lost 6 bases, with 25 bases between them. The germline V gene has CDR1 MNHNS and CDR2 SASEGT. CDR3 length: 16 residues. This CDR3 reads CASFSVWPGRLSEAFF. The CDR3 DNA reads TGTGCCAGCTTTTCAGTCTGGCCGGGACGTCTCTCTGAAGCTTTCTTT.

The chain has TRBV29-1 and TRBJ1-1; 10 bases fit TRBD1. V shed 1 base, J shed 1 base, and the junction held 9 bases outside the gene matches. The CDR3 is 17 residues long. CDR1 and CDR2 (germline): SQVTM, ANQGSEA. The CDR3, as DNA: TGCAGCGTTGAAGGTTGGGACAGGGGTTCAGGGAACACTGAAGCTTTCTTT. Residues: CSVEGWDRGSGNTEAFF.

For this clonotype: Possible read error: a much larger clone is one base away. The chain employs TRBV7-6 and TRBJ1-3; D is unclear. This CDR3 is built from 13 residues. The germline V gene encodes CDR1 SGHVS and CDR2 FNYEAQ. The CDR3 sequence is CASSYSSGNAIYF. Written as DNA, the CDR3 is TGTGCCAGCAGTTACTCGTCGGGAAACGCCATATATTTT. Supplemented by reference TRBV7-6 and TRBJ1-3, the full variable domain reads GAGVSQSPRYKVTKRGQDVALRCDPISGHVSLYWYRQALGQGPEFLTYFNYEAQQDKSGLPNDRFSAERPEGSISTLTIQRTEQRDSAMYRCASSYSSGNAIYFGEGSWLTVV.

This clonotype was seen ten or more times. CDR3 amino acids: CATSDFRSTGGNEQFF. CDR3 bases: TGTGCCACCAGTGATTTCCGATCGACAGGGGGCAATGAGCAGTTCTTC. This chain links TRBV24-1 with TRBJ2-1; TRBD1 aligns across 9 bases. The V and J ends lost 1 base and 6 bases, in that order; junction bases with no gene match: 6. The CDR3 contains 16 residues. CDR1 KGHDR and CDR2 SFDVKD come from the germline V gene.

This chain connects TRBV10-3 to TRBJ1-6, with 8 bases that match TRBD1. CDR1 and CDR2 (germline): ENHRY, SYGVKD. V trimming: 4 bases; J trimming: 0 bases; junction bases outside the gene matches: 5. The CDR3 is 17 amino acids. The CDR3: CAISASTGGSYNSPLHF. As DNA, the CDR3 is TGTGCCATCAGTGCATCAACAGGGGGCTCCTATAATTCACCCCTCCACTTT.

This chain connects TRBV12-3 or TRBV12-4 to TRBJ1-6; D remains unclear. This CDR3 has 14 residues. The V end lost 6 bases, the J end lost 10 bases, and 16 bases lay between the germline ends. For the CDR3, the DNA is TGTGCCAGCAGGATGACGGTCGTAGGCTCACCCCTCCACTTT. It encodes CASRMTVVGSPLHF.

Concerning this clonotype: This sequence may be a read error, since a much larger clone differs from it by one base. The chain links TRBV18 to TRBJ2-5; D is unresolved. Per the germline V gene, CDR1 is KGHSH and CDR2 is LQKENI. The length of the CDR3 is 11 residues. CDR3 sequence (DNA): TGTGCCAGCTCAACTACAGAGACCCAGGACTTC. Its translation: CASSTTETQDF.

There are many counts of this clonotype. The rearrangement uses TRBV5-6 and TRBJ1-2; D unclear. There are 12 residues in the CDR3. V was shortened by 4 bases and J by 4 bases, with 8 bases between the two germline ends. Germline V CDR1 and CDR2: SGHDT, YYEEEE. CDR3 protein: CASSREGYGYTF. CDR3 DNA sequence: TGTGCCAGCAGCCGGGAGGGCTATGGCTACACCTTC.

Here the CDR3 DNA reads TGTGCCAGTACAGGGGTTAACACTGAAGCTTTCTTT. Translation: CASTGVNTEAFF. V is TRBV27 and J is TRBJ1-1, with 7 bases fitting TRBD1. Germline V gene sequence: CDR1 MNHEY, CDR2 SMNVEV (reference sequence). The CDR3 covers 12 residues. V dropped 9 bases and J dropped 2; count of bases not matched to a gene: 3.

This clonotype has at least ten counts. The chain uses TRBV5-4 and TRBJ1-1; tentatively, D is TRBD1 (5 bases). CDR3 length: 14 amino acids. V was clipped by 2 bases and J by 0 bases, with 8 bases between them. Per the germline V gene, CDR1 is SGHNT and CDR2 is YYREEE (reference sequence). CDR3 sequence reads: CASSLRGVNTEAFF. The CDR3 DNA reads TGTGCCAGCAGCTTAAGGGGAGTGAACACTGAAGCTTTCTTT. The entire variable domain, with the rest obtained from reference TRBV5-4 and TRBJ1-1, is as follows: ETGVTQSPTHLIKTRGQQVTLRCSSQSGHNTVSWYQQALGQGPQFIFQYYREEENGRGNFPPRFSGLQFPNYSSELNVNALELDDSALYLCASSLRGVNTEAFFGQGTRLTVV.

The chain carries TRBV9 and TRBJ2-7; possible D gene TRBD2, 5 bases. Germline CDR1 reads SGDLS; CDR2 reads YYNGEE. This CDR3 is 12 amino acids long. V was shortened by 4 bases and J by 5 bases, with 10 bases between the two germline ends. As DNA, the CDR3 is TGTGCCAGCAGCCCTCGAGGGCACGAGCAGTACTTC. The encoded protein is CASSPRGHEQYF.